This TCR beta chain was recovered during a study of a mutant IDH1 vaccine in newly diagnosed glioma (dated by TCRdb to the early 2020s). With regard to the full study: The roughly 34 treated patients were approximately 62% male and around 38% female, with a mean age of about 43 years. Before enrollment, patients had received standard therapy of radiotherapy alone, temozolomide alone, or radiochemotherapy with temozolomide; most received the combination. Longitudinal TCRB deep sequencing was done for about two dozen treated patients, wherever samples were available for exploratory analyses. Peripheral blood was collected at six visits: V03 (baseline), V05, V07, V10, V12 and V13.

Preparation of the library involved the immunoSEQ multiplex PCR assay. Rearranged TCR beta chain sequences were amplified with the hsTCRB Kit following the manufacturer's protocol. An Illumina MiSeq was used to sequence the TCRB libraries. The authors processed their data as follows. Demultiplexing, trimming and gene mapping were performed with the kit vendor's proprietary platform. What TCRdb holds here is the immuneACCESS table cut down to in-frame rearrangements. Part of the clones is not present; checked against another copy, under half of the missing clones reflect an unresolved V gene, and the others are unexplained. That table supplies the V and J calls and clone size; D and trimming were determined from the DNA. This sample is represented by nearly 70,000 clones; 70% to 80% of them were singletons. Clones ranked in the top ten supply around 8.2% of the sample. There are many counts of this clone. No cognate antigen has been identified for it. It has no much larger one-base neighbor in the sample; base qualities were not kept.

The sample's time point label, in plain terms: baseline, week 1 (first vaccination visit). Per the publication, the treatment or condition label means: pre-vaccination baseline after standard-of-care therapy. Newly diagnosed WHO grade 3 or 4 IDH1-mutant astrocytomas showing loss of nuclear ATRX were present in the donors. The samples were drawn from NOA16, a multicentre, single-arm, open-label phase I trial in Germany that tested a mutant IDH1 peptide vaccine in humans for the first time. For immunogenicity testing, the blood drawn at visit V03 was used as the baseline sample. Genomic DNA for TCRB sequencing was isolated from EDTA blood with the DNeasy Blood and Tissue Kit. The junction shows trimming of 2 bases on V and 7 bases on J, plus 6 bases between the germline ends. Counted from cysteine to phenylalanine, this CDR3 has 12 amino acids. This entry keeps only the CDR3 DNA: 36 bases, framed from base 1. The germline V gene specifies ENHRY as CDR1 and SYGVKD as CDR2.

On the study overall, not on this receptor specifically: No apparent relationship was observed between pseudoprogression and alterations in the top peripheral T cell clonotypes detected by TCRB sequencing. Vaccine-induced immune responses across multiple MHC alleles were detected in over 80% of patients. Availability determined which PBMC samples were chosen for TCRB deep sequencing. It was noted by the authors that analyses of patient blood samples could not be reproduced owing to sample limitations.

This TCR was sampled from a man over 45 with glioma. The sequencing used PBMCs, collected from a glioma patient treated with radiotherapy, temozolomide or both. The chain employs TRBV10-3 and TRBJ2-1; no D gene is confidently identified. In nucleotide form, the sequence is TGTGCCATCAGTGAGGAAGGGAATGAGCAGTTCTTC. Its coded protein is CAISEEGNEQFF.